This record looks at one T cell receptor (beta chain) sequence and its context. Its antigen is not identified. Generated by immunoSEQ multiplex PCR, the TCRdb table keeps only in-frame clones and is missing some. The repertoire includes approximately 97,000 clones, around three quarters of them detected once, and 15% to 20% sits in the top ten. The CDR3 is made up of 16 amino acids. Per germline, CDR1 SGHTA and CDR2 FQGNSA. J was trimmed by 7 bases and V by 1 base; bases with no gene match: 7. This specimen comes from a study of Ad26.COV2.S vaccination and SARS-CoV-2 variants. General observations from the study: Measurements of TCR breadth and depth may have given underestimates of the total T cell responses. The placebo group had lower spike-specific TCR breadth than the vaccine recipients did. After vaccination, substantial breadth of spike-specific CD8+ and CD4+ responses was reported.

Sequences were derived from peripheral blood, sampled after recovery from COVID-19. The V call is TRBV7-2, the J call TRBJ2-1; 10 nucleotides agree with TRBD1. This sequence was found in a human donor who had recovered from COVID-19. The DNA of the CDR3 is TGTGCCAGCAGCTTAGGTCCCGGGACAGGGGATAATGAGCAGTTCTTC. This sequence encodes CASSLGPGTGDNEQFF.